One and the same sample provided the 25 T cell receptor beta chains below, sequenced in a study of beta chain features in type 1 diabetes (dated by TCRdb to 2016 to 2019). Overall study outcomes, separate from this receptor: Type 1 diabetes patients showed a moderate but significant shortening of TCRB CDR3 length in all four CD4+ subsets.

The receptor library was made with the immunoSEQ multiplex PCR assay. The High Capacity cDNA Reverse Transcription Kit was used to reverse transcribe all of the isolated RNA, meaning that expressed TCRB transcripts were what got sequenced. TCRdb obtained this table from immuneACCESS and retained in-frame rearrangements with V and J assigned. These tables miss some clones; where compared with another copy, unresolved V genes account for less than half of the shortfall, and the remainder is unexplained. A total of about 370,000 clones appear in this sample, 9.5% to 10% of them only once. Of the sample, 0.55% to 0.75% is held by the ten largest clones. No antigen has been identified for these receptors. The sequenced material came from central memory CD4+ T cells from blood. The receptor set was obtained from a man aged 25 to 40 with type 1 diabetes.

V is TRBV7-9 and J is TRBJ1-4, with TRBD1 identical over 7 bases. The CDR3 is 14 amino acids. The J segment lost 8 bases and the V segment lost 2 bases, leaving 5 bases of the junction unmatched. Germline V gene data show CDR1 as SEHNR and CDR2 as FQNEAQ (reference sequence). In nucleotides, the CDR3 is TGTGCCAGCAGCTTAAGACAGGGCGCAGAAAAACTGTTTTTT. This gives the protein CASSLRQGAEKLFF.

The table lists this clone with a few counts. This chain uses TRBV28 with TRBJ2-1; 9 nucleotides match TRBD2. Per germline, CDR1 MDHEN and CDR2 SYDVKM. J was trimmed by 10 bases and V by 7 bases; bases with no gene match: 14. CDR3 size: 15 residues. The CDR3 region has the DNA TGTGCCAGCACCGTTAGCGGGAGAGCTCTACGGGAGCAGTTCTTC. Amino acids: CASTVSGRALREQFF.

This chain links TRBV7-6 with TRBJ2-3, with a weak D call TRBD2 (5 bases). V was trimmed by 1 base and J by 0 bases, leaving 11 bases between them. Germline CDR1 reads SGHVS; CDR2 reads FNYEAQ. The CDR3 runs 16 residues. The CDR3 reads CASSLDDYPSTDTQYF. Written as DNA, the CDR3 is TGTGCCAGCAGCTTAGACGACTACCCCAGCACAGATACGCAGTATTTT.

This clone was counted a few times. The chain couples TRBV6-1 to TRBJ1-2; TRBD1 matches at 12 bases. The germline V gene encodes CDR1 MNHNS and CDR2 SASEGT. The CDR3 covers 15 residues. With 9 bases clipped from V and 5 bases from J, the junction kept 10 bases outside the gene matches. The CDR3 bases are TGTGCCAGTCTTGCGCCGGGACAGGGGGCTTATGGCTACACCTTC. Amino acid sequence: CASLAPGQGAYGYTF.

This clone has at least ten counts. The gene calls are TRBV10-3 and TRBJ1-2, with unresolved D. The CDR3 is 13 amino acids. V was shortened by 7 bases and J by 4 bases, with 13 bases between the two germline ends. The germline gives CDR1 ENHRY, CDR2 SYGVKD. This CDR3 is CAITTDPGYGYTF. The CDR3 bases are TGTGCCATCACAACCGACCCCGGCTATGGCTACACCTTC.

V gene TRBV15 combines with J gene TRBJ2-7, with 11 bases that match TRBD2. Germline V gene lookup returns CDR1 LNHNV and CDR2 YYDKDF (reference sequence). The CDR3 is 17 amino acids. J lost 6 bases, V lost 3 bases, and 13 bases had no gene match. As DNA, the CDR3 is TGTGCCACCAGCAGGGGCATAGCGGGAGGGGTTGTAGGCGAGCAGTACTTC. Its protein product is CATSRGIAGGVVGEQYF. Variable domain in full (rest from reference TRBV15 and TRBJ2-7): DAMVIQNPRYQVTQFGKPVTLSCSQTLNHNVMYWYQQKSSQAPKLLFHYYDKDFNNEADTPDNFQSRRPNTSFCFLDIRSPGLGDTAMYLCATSRGIAGGVVGEQYFGPGTRLTVT.

The chain carries TRBV7-2 and TRBJ2-1; D is unresolved. Trimming took off 1 base at V and 6 bases at J, with 10 bases between the two ends. The germline gives CDR1 SGHTA, CDR2 FQGNSA. The CDR3 extends over 14 amino acids. The CDR3 is CASSLVLSVNEQFF. For the CDR3, the DNA is TGTGCCAGCAGCTTAGTGTTGAGCGTCAATGAGCAGTTCTTC.

This clone has a handful of counts. The chain combines TRBV5-8 with TRBJ2-2; no clear D gene. Trimming pared 0 bases from V and 3 bases from J, leaving 6 bases between. The germline gives CDR1 SGHTS, CDR2 YDEGEE. The CDR3 totals 14 residues. CDR3 in amino acids: CASSLGPHTGELFF. The CDR3 coding sequence is TGTGCCAGCAGCTTGGGCCCACACACCGGGGAGCTGTTTTTT.

The chain is built from TRBV5-1 and TRBJ1-1; 7 bases are shared with TRBD1. With 0 bases clipped from V and 4 bases from J, the junction kept 6 bases outside the gene matches. The V gene's germline CDR1 is SGHRS and CDR2 YFSETQ. The CDR3 is made up of 15 amino acids. In nucleotides, the CDR3 is TGCGCCAGCAGCTTGGATTGGGCAGGGGGCACTGAAGCTTTCTTT. This sequence encodes CASSLDWAGGTEAFF.

This clone was found a few times. CDR3 sequence reads: CASSLTGTGYFYNEQFF. The CDR3 bases are TGTGCCAGTAGTCTGACCGGGACAGGGTATTTCTACAATGAGCAGTTCTTC. The chain joins TRBV19 to TRBJ2-1; 9 nucleotides agree with TRBD1. The CDR3 covers 17 residues. V lost 5 bases and J lost 3; bases outside the gene matches: 11. The germline CDR1 and CDR2 sequences are LNHDA and SQIVND (reference sequence).

This clone was seen a few times. The chain links TRBV5-6 to TRBJ1-1; no firm D call. This CDR3 has 13 amino acids. CDR1 and CDR2 (germline): SGHDT, YYEEEE. V was trimmed by 7 bases and J by 4 bases, leaving 14 bases between them. This CDR3 reads CASLGGSGTEAFF. For the CDR3, the DNA is TGTGCCAGCCTCGGCGGTTCGGGCACTGAAGCTTTCTTT.

The J gene is TRBJ2-5, the V gene TRBV5-4; D gene uncertain. CDR1 and CDR2 (germline): SGHNT, YYREEE (reference sequence). This CDR3 region has 13 residues. Trimming pared 2 bases from V and 5 bases from J, leaving 10 bases between. CDR3 protein: CASSLVSLETQYF. CDR3 sequence (DNA): TGTGCCAGCAGCTTAGTTTCTTTGGAGACCCAGTACTTC.

CDR3 protein: CASSFGTVGQPQHF. CDR3 bases: TGTGCCAGCAGCTTCGGGACAGTAGGTCAGCCCCAGCATTTT. This rearrangement joins TRBV7-2 to TRBJ1-5; 7 nucleotides line up with TRBD1. V shed 3 bases and J 6 bases; nucleotides not matched to a gene: 5. Per the germline V gene, CDR1 is SGHTA and CDR2 is FQGNSA. The CDR3 sequence is 14 residues long.

The chain links TRBV10-3 to TRBJ2-5; TRBD1 matches 11 bases. CDR3 length equals 15 residues. CDR1 is ENHRY, CDR2 SYGVKD, per germline. The V and J ends lost 5 bases and 2 bases, in that order; junction bases with no gene match: 4. The DNA of the CDR3 is TGTGCCATCAGTACGGACAGGGGGCGGCAAGAGACCCAGTACTTC. It is translated as CAISTDRGRQETQYF.

The chain combines TRBV30 with TRBJ1-3, with TRBD1 identical over 9 bases. This CDR3 contains 16 residues. Germline V gives CDR1 GTSNPN, CDR2 SVGIG (reference sequence). Trimming removed 3 bases from V and 0 bases from J; junction bases left unmatched: 6. The CDR3 region has the DNA TGTGCCTGGAGGGGGGGACAGGGATACTCTGGAAACACCATATATTTT. Its translation is CAWRGGQGYSGNTIYF.

This clone occurred a few times. The CDR3 loop reads CAWSVGGIGTDTQYF. The CDR3 DNA reads as TGTGCCTGGAGTGTCGGCGGGATAGGCACAGATACGCAGTATTTT. This rearrangement joins TRBV30 to TRBJ2-3, with a weak D call TRBD2 (6 bases). Deletions cut 0 bases from V and 1 base from J, with 11 bases between. This CDR3 has 15 amino acids. CDR1 is GTSNPN and CDR2 is SVGIG in the germline V gene (reference sequence).

The gene calls are TRBV5-1 and TRBJ1-1; TRBD1 matches at 9 bases. The trim removed 4 bases at V and 0 bases at J, leaving 10 bases unmatched. Germline V gene data show CDR1 as SGHRS and CDR2 as YFSETQ. This CDR3 is 17 amino acids long. The CDR3 bases are TGCGCCAGCAGCACAGGGACAGGGTATGGGCTGAACACTGAAGCTTTCTTT. Its translation: CASSTGTGYGLNTEAFF.

The chain combines TRBV4-1 with TRBJ2-7; 11 bases map to TRBD2. CDR3 length: 15 residues. V trimming: 4 bases; J trimming: 4 bases; junction bases outside the gene matches: 6. Germline loops: CDR1 MGHRA, CDR2 YSYEKL. CDR3 bases: TGCGCCAGCAGCCTTCAGACTAGCGGGGTATACGAGCAGTACTTC. This sequence encodes CASSLQTSGVYEQYF.

The V and J genes are TRBV28 and TRBJ1-3, with TRBD1 matching 8 bases. Unmatched junction bases numbered 11, after V lost 4 bases and J lost 0 bases. The CDR3 loop spans 18 amino acids. Germline assignment: CDR1 MDHEN and CDR2 SYDVKM. The DNA for the CDR3 is TGTGCCAGCAGTTCCGGGACAGGCCTATCGCCCTCTGGAAACACCATATATTTT. Its translation: CASSSGTGLSPSGNTIYF.

The J gene is TRBJ2-1, the V gene TRBV2, with a possible D match to TRBD2 (5 bases). The CDR3 covers 15 residues. V lost 7 bases, J lost 2 bases, and 15 bases lay in between. Germline V gene data show CDR1 as SNHLY and CDR2 as FYNNEI. The CDR3 loop is CASNGERVTYNEQFF. The DNA for the CDR3 is TGTGCCAGCAACGGGGAAAGAGTTACCTACAATGAGCAGTTCTTC.

This clone was counted a few times. The chain employs TRBV4-3 and TRBJ2-1, with no clear D. The CDR3 covers 15 residues. V lost 0 bases, J lost 4 bases, and 10 bases lay in between. Germline V CDR1 and CDR2: LGHNA, YSLEER. CDR3 protein: CASSQDSPGYNEQFF. In nucleotides, the CDR3 is TGCGCCAGCAGCCAAGATTCCCCCGGATACAATGAGCAGTTCTTC.

The chain joins TRBV6-6 to TRBJ1-1; possibly TRBD1 for D (6 bases). V lost 2 bases and J 3 bases, leaving 10 bases between the germline ends. This CDR3 is built from 14 residues. The V gene's germline CDR1 is MNHNY and CDR2 SVGAGI (reference sequence). The CDR3: CASSYTSGDTEAFF. CDR3 bases: TGTGCCAGCAGTTACACCTCAGGGGACACTGAAGCTTTCTTT.

A note on this clone: Relative to the germline gene, one junction end is altered; a read error may explain this. The rearrangement links TRBV4-1 to TRBJ2-3; 7 bases align to TRBD2. Germline CDR1 MGHRA, CDR2 YSYEKL. This CDR3 has 14 amino acids. The DNA of the CDR3 is TGTGCCAGCAGCCAAGGGGAGGGGCCAGATACGCAGTATTTT. This sequence encodes CASSQGEGPDTQYF.

The sample holds a few counts of this clone. The chain employs TRBV4-1 and TRBJ2-1, with 9 bases that match TRBD2. This CDR3 is built from 19 residues. CDR1 and CDR2 (germline): MGHRA, YSYEKL. V shed 1 base, J shed 2 bases, and the junction held 12 bases outside the gene matches. This CDR3 is CASSQGRLAGRFPYNEQFF. The CDR3 region has the DNA TGCGCCAGCAGCCAAGGGCGTCTAGCGGGACGGTTCCCCTACAATGAGCAGTTCTTC.

The gene calls are TRBV19 and TRBJ1-1, with D perhaps matching TRBD1 (5 bases). V was cut by 7 bases and J by 12 bases, with 24 bases left in between. CDR1 and CDR2 (germline): LNHDA, SQIVND (reference sequence). CDR3 length equals 14 residues. The CDR3 loop reads CASTFQGSEESTFF. As DNA, the CDR3 is TGTGCCAGTACCTTTCAGGGAAGTGAGGAAAGTACTTTCTTT.